Here is one T cell receptor beta chain with its context. Its antigen remains unknown. The data belong to a study of response to subunit inactivated influenza vaccine. Deletions cut 6 bases from V and 3 bases from J, with 14 bases between. This CDR3 region has 14 residues. TCRdb independently ran MiXCR on the RT-PCR reads; one entry per CDR3 protein. This sample has hundreds of thousands of distinct CDR3 sequences, with about 10% found just once. Overall study findings and caveats: A suggestion made by the authors is that each seasonal influenza vaccination recruits few new T cells.

The V gene is TRBV12-3 or TRBV12-4, the J gene TRBJ2-5; D ambiguous. Sequencing used PBMCs from blood, obtained on the day of vaccination. The origin of this receptor is a man between 45 and 60 years old who received an inactivated influenza vaccine. DNA for the CDR3: TGTGCCAGCAGCCACAGTACGAGTGAAGAGACCCAGTACTTC. Translated, it gives CASSHSTSEETQYF.